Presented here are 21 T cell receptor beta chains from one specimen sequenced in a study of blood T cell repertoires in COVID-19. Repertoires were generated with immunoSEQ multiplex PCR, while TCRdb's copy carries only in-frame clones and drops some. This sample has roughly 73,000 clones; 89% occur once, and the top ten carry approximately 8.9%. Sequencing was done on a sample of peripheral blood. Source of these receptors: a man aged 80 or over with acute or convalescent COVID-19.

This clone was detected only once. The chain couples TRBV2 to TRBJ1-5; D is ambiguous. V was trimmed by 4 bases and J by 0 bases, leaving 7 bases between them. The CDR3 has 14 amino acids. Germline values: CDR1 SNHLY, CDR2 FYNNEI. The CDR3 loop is CASSVQFSNQPQHF. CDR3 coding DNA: TGTGCCAGCAGTGTCCAGTTTAGCAATCAGCCCCAGCATTTT. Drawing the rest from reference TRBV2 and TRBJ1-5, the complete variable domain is EPEVTQTPSHQVTQMGQEVILRCVPISNHLYFYWYRQILGQKVEFLVSFYNNEISEKSEIFDDQFSVERPDGSNFTLKIRSTKLEDSAMYFCASSVQFSNQPQHFGDGTRLSIL.

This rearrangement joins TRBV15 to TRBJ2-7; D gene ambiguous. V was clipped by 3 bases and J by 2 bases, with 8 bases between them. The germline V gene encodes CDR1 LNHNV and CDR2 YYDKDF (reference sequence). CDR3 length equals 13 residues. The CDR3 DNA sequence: TGTGCCACCAGCAGGGCCCCCACCTACGAGCAGTACTTC. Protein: CATSRAPTYEQYF.

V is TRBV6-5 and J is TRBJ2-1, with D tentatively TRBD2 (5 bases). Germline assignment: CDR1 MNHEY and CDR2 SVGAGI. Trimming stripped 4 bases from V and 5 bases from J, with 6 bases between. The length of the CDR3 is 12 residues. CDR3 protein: CASSSRDNEQFF. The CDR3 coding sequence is TGTGCCAGCAGTTCGCGGGACAATGAGCAGTTCTTC.

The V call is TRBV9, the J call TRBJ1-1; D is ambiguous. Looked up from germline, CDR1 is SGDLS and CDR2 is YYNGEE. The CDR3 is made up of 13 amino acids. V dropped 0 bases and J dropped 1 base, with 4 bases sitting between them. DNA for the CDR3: TGTGCCAGCAGCGTAGATCAGAACACTGAAGCTTTCTTT. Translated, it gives CASSVDQNTEAFF.

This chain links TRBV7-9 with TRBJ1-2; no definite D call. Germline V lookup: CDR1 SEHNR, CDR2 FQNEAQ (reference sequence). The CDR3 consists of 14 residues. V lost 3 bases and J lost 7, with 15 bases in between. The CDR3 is CASSFSGGASGYTF. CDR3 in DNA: TGTGCCAGCAGCTTTTCCGGTGGTGCAAGTGGCTACACCTTC.

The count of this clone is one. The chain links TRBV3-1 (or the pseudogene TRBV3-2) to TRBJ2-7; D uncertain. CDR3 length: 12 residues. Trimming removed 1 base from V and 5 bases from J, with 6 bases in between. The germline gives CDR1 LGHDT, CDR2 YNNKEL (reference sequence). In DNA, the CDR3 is TGTGCCAGCAGCCAAGTTTCAAACGAGCAGTACTTC. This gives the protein CASSQVSNEQYF.

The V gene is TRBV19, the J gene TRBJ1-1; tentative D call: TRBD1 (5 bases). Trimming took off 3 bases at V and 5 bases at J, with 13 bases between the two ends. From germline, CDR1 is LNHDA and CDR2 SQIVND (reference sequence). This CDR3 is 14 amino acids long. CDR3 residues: CASSMFGGRTEAFF. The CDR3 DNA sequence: TGTGCCAGTAGTATGTTCGGGGGTAGGACTGAAGCTTTCTTT.

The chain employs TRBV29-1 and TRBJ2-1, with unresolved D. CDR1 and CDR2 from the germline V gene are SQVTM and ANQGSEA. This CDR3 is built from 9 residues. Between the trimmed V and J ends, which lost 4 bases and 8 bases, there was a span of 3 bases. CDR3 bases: TGCAGCGTTGCCGATGAGCAGTTCTTC. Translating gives CSVADEQFF.

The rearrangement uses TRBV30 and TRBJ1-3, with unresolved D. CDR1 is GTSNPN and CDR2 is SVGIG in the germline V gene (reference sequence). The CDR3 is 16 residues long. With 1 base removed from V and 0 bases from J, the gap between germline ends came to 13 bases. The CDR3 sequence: CAWSGMGRSSGNTIYF. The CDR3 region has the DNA TGTGCCTGGAGTGGGATGGGCCGAAGCTCTGGAAACACCATATATTTT.

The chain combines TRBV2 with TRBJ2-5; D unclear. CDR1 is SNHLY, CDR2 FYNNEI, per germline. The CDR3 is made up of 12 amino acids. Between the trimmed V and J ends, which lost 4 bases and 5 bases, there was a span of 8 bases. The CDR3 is CASSAVRETQYF. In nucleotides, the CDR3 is TGTGCCAGCAGTGCAGTGAGGGAGACCCAGTACTTC.

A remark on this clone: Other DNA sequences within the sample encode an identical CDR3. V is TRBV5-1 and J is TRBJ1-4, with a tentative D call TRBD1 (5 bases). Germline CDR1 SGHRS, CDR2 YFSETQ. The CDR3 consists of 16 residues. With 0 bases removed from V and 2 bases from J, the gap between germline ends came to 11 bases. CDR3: CASSLGQGGTNEKLFF. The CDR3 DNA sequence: TGCGCCAGCAGCTTGGGGCAGGGTGGCACTAATGAAAAACTGTTTTTT.

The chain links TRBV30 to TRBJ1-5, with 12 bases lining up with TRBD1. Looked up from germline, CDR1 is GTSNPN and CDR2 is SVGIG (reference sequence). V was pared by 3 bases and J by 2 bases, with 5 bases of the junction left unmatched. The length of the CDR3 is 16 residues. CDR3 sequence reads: CAWSGTGGLGNQPQHF. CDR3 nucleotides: TGTGCCTGGAGCGGGACAGGGGGCTTGGGCAATCAGCCCCAGCATTTT.

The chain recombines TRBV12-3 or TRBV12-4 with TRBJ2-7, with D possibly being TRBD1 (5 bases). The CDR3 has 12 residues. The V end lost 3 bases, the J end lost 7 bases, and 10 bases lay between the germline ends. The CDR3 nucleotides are TGTGCCAGCAGTTTCTCTGGGGCTGAGCAGTACTTC. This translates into CASSFSGAEQYF.

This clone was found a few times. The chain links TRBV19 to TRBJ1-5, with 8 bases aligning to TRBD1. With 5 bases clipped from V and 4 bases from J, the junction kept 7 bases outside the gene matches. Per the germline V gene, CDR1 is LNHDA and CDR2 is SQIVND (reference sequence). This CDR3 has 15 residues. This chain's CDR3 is CASSPPDRGNQPQHF. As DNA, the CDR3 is TGTGCCAGTAGTCCCCCTGACAGGGGTAATCAGCCCCAGCATTTT.

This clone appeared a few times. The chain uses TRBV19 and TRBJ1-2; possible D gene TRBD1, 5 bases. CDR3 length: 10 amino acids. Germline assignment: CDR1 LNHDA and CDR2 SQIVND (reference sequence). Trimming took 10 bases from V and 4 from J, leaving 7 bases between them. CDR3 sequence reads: CATQGYGYTF. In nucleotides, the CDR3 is TGTGCCACCCAGGGCTATGGCTACACCTTC.

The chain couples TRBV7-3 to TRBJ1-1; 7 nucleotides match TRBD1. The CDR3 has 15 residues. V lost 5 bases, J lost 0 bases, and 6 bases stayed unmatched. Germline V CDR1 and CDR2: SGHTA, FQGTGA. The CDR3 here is CASSVDGTVNTEAFF. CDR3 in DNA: TGTGCCAGCAGCGTAGACGGGACAGTGAACACTGAAGCTTTCTTT.

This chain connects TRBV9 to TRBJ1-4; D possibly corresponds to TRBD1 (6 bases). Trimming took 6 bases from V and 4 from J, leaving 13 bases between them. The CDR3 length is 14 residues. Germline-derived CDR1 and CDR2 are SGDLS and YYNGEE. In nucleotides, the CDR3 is TGTGCCAGCAACATGGGGGGGCTTAATGAAAAACTGTTTTTT. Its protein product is CASNMGGLNEKLFF.

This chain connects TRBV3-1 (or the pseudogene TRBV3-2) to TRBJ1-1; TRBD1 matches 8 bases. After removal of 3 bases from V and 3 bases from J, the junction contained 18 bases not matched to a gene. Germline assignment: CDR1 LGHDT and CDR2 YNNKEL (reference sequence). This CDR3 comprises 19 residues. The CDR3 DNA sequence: TGTGCCAGCAGCCACAAAAGGACAGGGTATAGCATGAAGGACACTGAAGCTTTCTTT. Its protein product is CASSHKRTGYSMKDTEAFF.

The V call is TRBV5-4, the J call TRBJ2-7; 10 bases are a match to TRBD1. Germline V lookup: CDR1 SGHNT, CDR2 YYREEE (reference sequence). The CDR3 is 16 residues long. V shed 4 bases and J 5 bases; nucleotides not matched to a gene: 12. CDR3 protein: CASSPSSGTGAHEQYF. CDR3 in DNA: TGTGCCAGCAGCCCTTCCTCCGGGACAGGGGCCCACGAGCAGTACTTC. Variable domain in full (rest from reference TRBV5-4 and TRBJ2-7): ETGVTQSPTHLIKTRGQQVTLRCSSQSGHNTVSWYQQALGQGPQFIFQYYREEENGRGNFPPRFSGLQFPNYSSELNVNALELDDSALYLCASSPSSGTGAHEQYFGPGTRLTVT.

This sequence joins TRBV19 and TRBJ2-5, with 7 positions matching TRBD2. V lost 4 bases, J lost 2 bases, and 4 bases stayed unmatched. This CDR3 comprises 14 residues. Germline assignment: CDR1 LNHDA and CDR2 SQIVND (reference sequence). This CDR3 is CASSTRGRQETQYF. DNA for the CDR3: TGTGCCAGTAGTACGCGGGGGAGGCAAGAGACCCAGTACTTC.

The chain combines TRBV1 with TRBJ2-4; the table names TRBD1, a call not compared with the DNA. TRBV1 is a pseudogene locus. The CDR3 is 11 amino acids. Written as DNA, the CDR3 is TGCACCAGCAGCCGGCAAAACATTCAGTACTTC. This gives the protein CTSSRQNIQYF.